The rows below give T cell receptor beta chains drawn from one sample of a study of T cell responses to AZD1222 COVID-19 vaccine. TCRdb's table, derived via immunoSEQ multiplex PCR, lists solely in-frame clones and lacks some. The profile covers some 100,000 clones, with approximately 90% appearing a single time and roughly 3% taken by the ten largest. The source was peripheral blood, collected 28 days after the second AZD1222 dose. These receptors all come from an adult who received the AZD1222 COVID-19 vaccine. CDR3s include the opening cysteine and the closing phenylalanine or tryptophan. A D gene is named only where the DNA matches it firmly. Expanded clones are given a class, and other clones once, few, many or no size at all.

clone_size,v_call,j_call,d_call,cdr3_nt,cdr3_aa
NA,TRBV4-1,TRBJ1-1,NA,TGCGCCAGCAGCCCCGGGATAGTCCGGGGGAACACTGAAGCTTTCTTT,CASSPGIVRGNTEAFF
NA,TRBV9,TRBJ2-3,TRBD2,TGTGCCAGCAACCCCAGCGGGGGGGCGCTAGATACGCAGTATTTT,CASNPSGGALDTQYF
NA,TRBV25-1,TRBJ1-1,NA,TGTGCCAGCAGGAGTTGGGCGAACACTGAAGCTTTCTTT,CASRSWANTEAFF
NA,TRBV6-2/TRBV6-3,TRBJ1-2,NA,TGTGCCAGCAGTCTCCAGGGGAACTATGGCTACACCTTC,CASSLQGNYGYTF
NA,TRBV19,TRBJ1-5,NA,TGTGCCAGTAGTATAGGGGCGGGTTTCCTCAATCAGCCCCAGCATTTT,CASSIGAGFLNQPQHF
NA,TRBV28,TRBJ1-6,NA,TGTGCCAGCAGTTTTTCTTTCGGGGGAGGCTCACCCCTCCACTTT,CASSFSFGGGSPLHF
NA,TRBV9,TRBJ2-7,TRBD1,TGTGCCAGCAGCCCGACCGGGACAGAATTCTACGAGCAGTACTTC,CASSPTGTEFYEQYF
NA,TRBV19,TRBJ2-7,TRBD1,TGTGCCAGTAGTAGTAGGACAGGGGGCGAGCAGTACTTC,CASSSRTGGEQYF
NA,TRBV6-5,TRBJ2-3,NA,TGTGCCAGCAGTCGTACAGGCAGGGACACAGATACGCAGTATTTT,CASSRTGRDTDTQYF
NA,TRBV19,TRBJ1-6,NA,TGTGCCAGTAGTCCTGGACAGTACTATAATTCACCCCTCCACTTT,CASSPGQYYNSPLHF
NA,TRBV5-1,TRBJ2-5,NA,TGCGCCAGCAGCCCGGGCCCAAGCCAAGAGACCCAGTACTTC,CASSPGPSQETQYF
NA,TRBV6-6,TRBJ1-5,TRBD1,TGTGCCAGCAGAGACAGGGACTTCAATCAGCCCCAGCATTTT,CASRDRDFNQPQHF
NA,TRBV30,TRBJ1-5,NA,TGTGCCTGGAGTGTTGGGCCGATTAATCAGCCCCAGCATTTT,CAWSVGPINQPQHF
NA,TRBV10-2,TRBJ2-7,NA,TGCGCCAGCAGTGAAACATCCCCCTACGAGCAGTACTTC,CASSETSPYEQYF
NA,TRBV18,TRBJ2-7,NA,TGTGCCAGCTCACCGGGGGGGACAGACGAGCAGTACTTC,CASSPGGTDEQYF
NA,TRBV11-2,TRBJ1-1,NA,TGTGCCAGCAGCTTAGTCATGGGGGTTAGGAACACTGAAGCTTTCTTT,CASSLVMGVRNTEAFF
NA,TRBV10-3,TRBJ1-6,TRBD1,TGTGCCATCAGTGAGGGGACAGGGGATAATTCACCCCTCCACTTT,CAISEGTGDNSPLHF
NA,TRBV3-1/TRBV3-2,TRBJ2-7,NA,TGTGCCAGCAGCCTGGGCCGGGAAGGCGAGCAGTACTTC,CASSLGREGEQYF
NA,TRBV2,TRBJ1-2,NA,TGTGCCAGCAGGGCCGGGACAAGCTATGGCTACACCTTC,CASRAGTSYGYTF
NA,TRBV19,TRBJ2-1,TRBD2,TGTGCCAGTAGTATCGGCGGGGGGGCTGGTGAGCAGTTCTTC,CASSIGGGAGEQFF
NA,TRBV7-2,TRBJ2-3,NA,TGTGCCAGCAGCTCCCCCCCTAACACAGATACGCAGTATTTT,CASSSPPNTDTQYF
NA,TRBV6-5,TRBJ1-1,TRBD1,TGTGCCAGCAGTTCAAACAGGGGACCCCCGAACACTGAAGCTTTCTTT,CASSSNRGPPNTEAFF
NA,TRBV27,TRBJ2-1,TRBD1,TGTGCCAGCAGCTGGGACAGGGGATTCGGGAATGAGCAGTTCTTC,CASSWDRGFGNEQFF
NA,TRBV5-5,TRBJ2-7,NA,TGTGCCAGCAGCTTTGGGGCACTTGGCACCTACGAGCAGTACTTC,CASSFGALGTYEQYF
NA,TRBV5-6,TRBJ1-3,NA,TGTGCCAGCAGCTTATCGGGTGTGAGCCGCTCTGGAAACACCATATATTTT,CASSLSGVSRSGNTIYF
NA,TRBV19,TRBJ1-2,NA,TGTGCCAGTAGTATAGATGGGGGGCGTTTAAACGGAGATGGCTACACCTTC,CASSIDGGRLNGDGYTF
few,TRBV19,TRBJ2-2,NA,TGTGCCAGTGGTACAGCCACGAACACCGGGGAGCTGTTTTTT,CASGTATNTGELFF
NA,TRBV7-9,TRBJ1-1,NA,TGTGCCAGCAGCTTAGGGCTGCGAAACACTGAAGCTTTCTTT,CASSLGLRNTEAFF
NA,TRBV19,TRBJ1-1,TRBD1,TGTGCCAGTAGTGTTACGACAGGGGGCCGAACTGAAGCTTTCTTT,CASSVTTGGRTEAFF
NA,TRBV2,TRBJ1-3,NA,TGTGCCAGCGCTGTCGGAAACACCATATATTTT,CASAVGNTIYF
NA,TRBV3-1/TRBV3-2,TRBJ1-6,NA,TGTGCCAGCAGCCAAACCAGGGAATACTCACCCCTCCACTTT,CASSQTREYSPLHF
NA,TRBV2,TRBJ2-7,TRBD1,TGTGCCAGCAATGCGGGACAGGCCGTGAACGAGCAGTACTTC,CASNAGQAVNEQYF
NA,TRBV7-8,TRBJ2-1,NA,TGTGCCAGCAGCTTAGTCGTATTTGGCCGGGGCAAGGATGAGCAGTTCTTC,CASSLVVFGRGKDEQFF
NA,TRBV6-5,TRBJ1-2,NA,TGTGCCAGCAGTTACGCGGGAAGAGCTAACTATGGCTACACCTTC,CASSYAGRANYGYTF
NA,TRBV7-3,TRBJ2-5,NA,TGTGCCAGCAGCCGGGCCGGGGAATACGAGACCCAGTACTTC,CASSRAGEYETQYF
once,TRBV5-5,TRBJ1-1,NA,TGTGCCAGCAGCTTGGATGCGGAAAACACTGAAGCTTTCTTT,CASSLDAENTEAFF
few,TRBV4-2,TRBJ2-5,NA,TGTGCCAGCAGCCCAGGGACGCGACAAGAGACCCAGTACTTC,CASSPGTRQETQYF
NA,TRBV6-5,TRBJ1-1,TRBD1,TGTGCCAGCAGTTCGGGACAGAGGAACACTGAAGCTTTCTTT,CASSSGQRNTEAFF
NA,TRBV30,TRBJ2-3,NA,TGTGCCTGGGACCAGGGACTTAGCACAGATACGCAGTATTTT,CAWDQGLSTDTQYF
NA,TRBV6-5,TRBJ1-1,NA,TGTGCCAGCAGTCCACCTGGGGGTACTGAAGCTTTCTTT,CASSPPGGTEAFF
once,TRBV5-1,TRBJ2-7,TRBD1,TGCGCCAGCAGCTTGGGTCGGGGACAGGGTCCCACACAGCAGTACTTC,CASSLGRGQGPTQQYF
NA,TRBV18,TRBJ2-7,TRBD1,TGTGCCAGCTCAGTAGGGACAGGGGACGAGCAGTACTTC,CASSVGTGDEQYF
NA,TRBV11-3,TRBJ1-2,NA,TGTGCCAGCAGCTTAGGCGGAGGGTTGAACTATGGCTACACCTTC,CASSLGGGLNYGYTF
NA,TRBV6-5,TRBJ1-3,NA,TGTGCCAGCGGAGGGGGAAACACCATATATTTT,CASGGGNTIYF
NA,TRBV6-5,TRBJ1-2,TRBD1,TGTGCCAGCAGTTACTCGTGGCAGGGGGCTAACTATGGCTACACCTTC,CASSYSWQGANYGYTF
NA,TRBV6-1,TRBJ1-5,NA,TGTGCCAGCAGTGAAGTCCCCAATCAGCCCCAGCATTTT,CASSEVPNQPQHF
NA,TRBV3-1/TRBV3-2,TRBJ1-4,TRBD1,TGTGCCAGCAGCCCGAGGACAGGGGTAGGCGAAAAACTGTTTTTT,CASSPRTGVGEKLFF
NA,TRBV6-2/TRBV6-3,TRBJ2-7,NA,TGTGCCAGCAGCCGGGACGTCGAGGACGAGCAGTACTTC,CASSRDVEDEQYF
NA,TRBV3-1/TRBV3-2,TRBJ2-7,TRBD1,TGTGCCAGCAGGCGAACAGGGGTAGGGGAGCAGTACTTC,CASRRTGVGEQYF
once,TRBV30,TRBJ2-5,TRBD2,TGTGCCTGGGATGAGGGGCTACTAGCGGGGGGTTCCCAAGAGACCCAGTACTTC,CAWDEGLLAGGSQETQYF
NA,TRBV14,TRBJ1-1,NA,TGTGCCAGCAGCCAAGAGTGGGGCAGAGACACTGAAGCTTTCTTT,CASSQEWGRDTEAFF
NA,TRBV4-3,TRBJ1-4,NA,TGCGCCAGCAGCCGAGGGACTGAGAATGAAAAACTGTTTTTT,CASSRGTENEKLFF
NA,TRBV7-9,TRBJ2-5,NA,TGTGCCAGCAGCTTAGATAGGGCCAAGACCCAGTACTTC,CASSLDRAKTQYF
NA,TRBV7-9,TRBJ1-1,TRBD1,TGTGCCAGCAGTCAGGGACAGGGGATGGTCACTGAAGCTTTCTTT,CASSQGQGMVTEAFF
NA,TRBV5-1,TRBJ2-5,TRBD1,TGCGCCAGCAGCCCCATACCGGGACAGGGACAAGAGACCCAGTACTTC,CASSPIPGQGQETQYF
NA,TRBV7-2,TRBJ1-1,NA,TGTGCCAGCAGCTTAGGGCGAGGGGGATTGAACACTGAAGCTTTCTTT,CASSLGRGGLNTEAFF
NA,TRBV5-6,TRBJ2-7,NA,TGTGCCAGCAGCCCACAAGCGGGGACAACCTACGAGCAGTACTTC,CASSPQAGTTYEQYF
NA,TRBV10-2,TRBJ2-2,TRBD2,TGCGCCAGCAGGACTAGCGGGGGCCTGAACACCGGGGAGCTGTTTTTT,CASRTSGGLNTGELFF
NA,TRBV20-1,TRBJ1-2,NA,TGCAGTGCTAGAGTTCCATCTGGCTACACCTTC,CSARVPSGYTF